The clone carrying this TCR beta chain was recorded only once. The antigen is unknown. The record originates from a study of cytomegalovirus exposure and HLA in healthy donors. Sequencing used immunoSEQ multiplex PCR; TCRdb keeps in-frame clones, though not all of them. The table shows more than 90,000 clones, with approximately 93% occurring only once. Overall study results and limits: The study recorded 160 or so TCR beta chains that were cytomegalovirus-associated. First-cohort TCR clusters tended to co-occur in the 90 to 150 validation repertoires, a later analysis found.

The germline V gene encodes CDR1 SGHRS and CDR2 YFSETQ. The CDR3 sequence is 11 residues long. Trimming pared 5 bases from V and 5 bases from J, leaving 4 bases between. Sequencing was carried out using PBMCs. The source of this sequence is a woman in her 30s in good health and CMV-seropositive. The J gene is TRBJ2-2, the V gene TRBV5-1; D gene unclear. The CDR3 sequence: CASSRTGELFF. The CDR3 DNA follows: TGCGCCAGCAGTCGGACCGGGGAGCTGTTTTTT.